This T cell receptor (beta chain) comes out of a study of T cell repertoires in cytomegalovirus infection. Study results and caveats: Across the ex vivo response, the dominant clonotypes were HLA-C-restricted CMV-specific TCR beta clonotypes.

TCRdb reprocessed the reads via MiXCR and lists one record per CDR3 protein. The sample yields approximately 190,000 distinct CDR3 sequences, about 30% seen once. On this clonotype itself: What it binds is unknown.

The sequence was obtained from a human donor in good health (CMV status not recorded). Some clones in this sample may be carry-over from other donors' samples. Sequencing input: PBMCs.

The CDR3 DNA reads as TGTGCCAGCAGTTCGACAGGGGGTTACACTGAAGCTTTCTTT. This gives the protein CASSSTGGYTEAFF. The chain combines TRBV6-1 with TRBJ1-1; TRBD1 matches at 9 bases. Trimming at V came to 5 bases and at J to 3 bases, leaving 4 bases not matched to a gene. This CDR3 comprises 14 residues. Germline values: CDR1 MNHNS, CDR2 SASEGT.